A single sample gave rise to the 22 T cell receptor beta chains below, sequenced in a study of T cells in Graves' hyperthyroidism and ophthalmopathy. Template material for amplifying TCR beta CDR3 regions consisted of RNA transcripts. RT-PCR in the first round (using the HTBI primer set) targeted the TCR CDR3. TCRdb re-called the multiplex PCR reads with MiXCR, one entry per CDR3 protein. The top ten hold less than 20% of the sample, which has about 350,000 distinct CDR3 sequences, 15% to 20% seen once. The sequenced material came from blood. These receptors all stem from a woman aged 40-49 years with Graves' ophthalmopathy.

Ten or more counts support this clonotype. The rearrangement links TRBV18 to TRBJ1-1, with TRBD1 as a possible D gene (5 bases). The CDR3 length is 12 residues. Germline assignment: CDR1 KGHSH and CDR2 LQKENI. V was clipped by 3 bases and J by 9 bases, with 11 bases between them. The CDR3 coding sequence is TGTGCCAGCTCACCGCAGGGCTCCAAAGCTTTCTTT. It specifies CASSPQGSKAFF.

In its sample, this clonotype was seen many times. J is TRBJ2-7 and V is TRBV30; TRBD1 is a possible D gene (5 bases). Trimming left V 4 bases short and J 3 bases short, with 7 bases between. Germline lookup yields CDR1 GTSNPN and CDR2 SVGIG (reference sequence). The CDR3 spans 11 residues. The CDR3 loop reads CAWKGIYEQYF. The CDR3 nucleotides read TGTGCCTGGAAGGGGATCTACGAGCAGTACTTC.

The sample holds many counts of this clonotype. This chain uses TRBV7-2 with TRBJ2-5; D ambiguous. The germline CDR1 and CDR2 sequences are SGHTA and FQGNSA. The V end lost 5 bases, the J end lost 5 bases, and 9 bases lay between the germline ends. CDR3 length: 12 residues. This chain's CDR3 is CASSPYGETQYF. In nucleotides, the CDR3 is TGTGCCAGCAGCCCTTATGGGGAGACCCAGTACTTC.

This clonotype was observed at least ten times. The chain's CDR3 is CASSYGAVEETQYF. Here the CDR3 DNA reads TGTGCCAGCAGTTACGGCGCTGTAGAAGAGACCCAGTACTTC. The V gene is TRBV6-5, the J gene TRBJ2-5; D is unclear. This CDR3 contains 14 residues. V lost 2 bases and J lost 3, with 10 bases in between. Germline CDR1 and CDR2: MNHEY and SVGAGI.

The sample holds many counts of this clonotype. This chain links TRBV7-9 with TRBJ2-5, with D perhaps TRBD1 (6 bases). The CDR3 runs 15 residues. Per the germline V gene, CDR1 is SEHNR and CDR2 is FQNEAQ (reference sequence). V lost 1 base and J lost 4, with 13 bases in between. CDR3 in amino acids: CASSLVKGGSETQYF. The CDR3 DNA reads as TGTGCCAGCAGCTTAGTGAAAGGGGGTTCAGAGACCCAGTACTTC.

Many counts were recorded for this clonotype. The chain couples TRBV4-2 to TRBJ2-7; 9 bases line up with TRBD2. Trimming removed 4 bases from V and 2 bases from J; junction bases left unmatched: 18. The CDR3 has 19 amino acids. Germline values: CDR1 LGHNA, CDR2 YNFKEQ. The CDR3 sequence is CASSPGPGLAGGEAYEQYF. In nucleotides, the CDR3 is TGTGCCAGCAGCCCTGGCCCGGGACTGGCGGGAGGGGAAGCCTACGAGCAGTACTTC.

This clonotype has at least ten counts. With a much larger clone just one base away, this may be a read error. This rearrangement joins TRBV15 to TRBJ2-7; 9 bases map to TRBD2. The CDR3 totals 13 residues. The germline CDR1 and CDR2 sequences are LNHNV and YYDKDF (reference sequence). CDR3 sequence reads: CVVNSGRWNEQYF. CDR3 DNA: TGTGTCGTAAATAGCGGGAGATGGAACGAGCAGTACTTC.

Note on this clonotype: A far larger clone differs by one base, so this is likely a read error. The CDR3 sequence: CASSQDWGYGYTF. Written as DNA, the CDR3 is TGCGCCAGCAGCCAAGATTGGGGCTATGGCTACACCTTC. The J gene is TRBJ1-2, the V gene TRBV4-3; D ambiguous. Germline CDR1 and CDR2: LGHNA and YSLEER. Trimming pared 0 bases from V and 4 bases from J, leaving 6 bases between. The CDR3 has 13 amino acids.

This clonotype was counted a few times. The junction departs from the called germline gene at one end, perhaps through a read error. This chain connects TRBV28 to TRBJ2-7; D ambiguous. CDR3 length equals 13 residues. Looked up from germline, CDR1 is MDHEN and CDR2 is SYDVKM. In DNA form, the CDR3 reads TGTGCCAGCACAGTGGGATCTCACTACGAGCAGTCCTTC. Its translation: CASTVGSHYEQSF.

The table lists this clonotype with many counts. This chain links TRBV19 with TRBJ2-5; 8 positions match TRBD2. The CDR3 covers 17 residues. The J segment lost 6 bases and the V segment lost 5 bases, leaving 17 bases of the junction unmatched. In germline, CDR1 is LNHDA, CDR2 SQIVND (reference sequence). The CDR3 sequence is CASSDGSGVRSWKTQYF. In DNA, the CDR3 is TGTGCCAGTAGTGATGGTAGCGGGGTGAGAAGTTGGAAGACCCAGTACTTC.

This clonotype was counted ten times or more. V usage is TRBV7-3 and J usage is TRBJ2-7; TRBD2 matches at 8 bases. Germline-derived CDR1 and CDR2 are SGHTA and FQGTGA. The CDR3 spans 16 residues. The J segment lost 4 bases and the V segment lost 5 bases, leaving 13 bases of the junction unmatched. CDR3 region: CASSPEGVGGDYEQYF. The CDR3 DNA reads TGTGCCAGCAGCCCTGAGGGGGTCGGGGGGGATTACGAGCAGTACTTC.

This clonotype was observed at least ten times. The chain has TRBV5-1 and TRBJ2-7; TRBD1 is a possible D gene (5 bases). The ends were cut back, 5 bases at V and 6 bases at J, with 12 bases in the middle. Germline V gives CDR1 SGHRS, CDR2 YFSETQ. This CDR3 contains 12 residues. DNA of the CDR3: TGCGCCAGCAGGCGTGACAGCTCCGAGCAGTACTTC. Translated: CASRRDSSEQYF.

This clonotype was seen many times. The chain carries TRBV11-2 and TRBJ2-7, with D tentatively TRBD1 (7 bases). Germline lookup yields CDR1 SGHAT and CDR2 FQNNGV. This CDR3 is 16 amino acids long. V was pared by 7 bases and J by 6 bases, with 25 bases between. The CDR3 spells CASTPGGLLGGSEQYF. The DNA of the CDR3 is TGTGCCAGCACCCCAGGGGGTTTGCTCGGAGGGAGCGAGCAGTACTTC. Using reference TRBV11-2 and TRBJ2-7 for the parts outside the CDR3, the full variable domain is EAGVAQSPRYKIIEKRQSVAFWCNPISGHATLYWYQQILGQGPKLLIQFQNNGVVDDSQLPKDRFSAERLKGVDSTLKIQPAKLEDSAVYLCASTPGGLLGGSEQYFGPGTRLTVT.

This clonotype has ten or more counts. This chain uses TRBV6-2 or TRBV6-3 with TRBJ1-5; D is unclear. The CDR3 is 13 residues long. Trimming took off 6 bases at V and 7 bases at J, with 13 bases between the two ends. Germline V gene sequence: CDR1 MNHEY, CDR2 SVGEGT. The CDR3 here is CASSRLAVQPQHF. The CDR3, as DNA: TGTGCCAGCAGCCGACTTGCGGTGCAGCCCCAGCATTTT.

This clonotype was seen many times. The gene calls are TRBV20-1 and TRBJ2-7; D is undetermined. This CDR3 has 11 residues. Trimming removed 3 bases at V and 5 bases at J, with 8 bases between. From germline, CDR1 is DFQATT and CDR2 SNEGSKA (reference sequence). CDR3 protein: CSASSIHEQYF. In DNA form, the CDR3 reads TGCAGTGCTAGTAGTATACACGAGCAGTACTTC.

This clonotype was recorded many times. The chain uses TRBV20-1 and TRBJ1-2; D remains ambiguous. Germline V gene sequence: CDR1 DFQATT, CDR2 SNEGSKA (reference sequence). This CDR3 region has 19 residues. V was shortened by 4 bases and J by 4 bases, with 31 bases between the two germline ends. CDR3 protein: CSAINLNPREPTILYGYTF. CDR3 bases: TGCAGTGCTATAAACTTAAATCCCCGGGAGCCAACCATCCTCTATGGCTACACCTTC.

This clonotype showed up many times. The rearrangement uses TRBV27 and TRBJ1-5; a possible D gene is TRBD1 (5 bases). With 5 bases removed from V and 4 bases from J, the gap between germline ends came to 15 bases. The CDR3 is 15 residues long. Germline CDR1 is MNHEY and CDR2 is SMNVEV (reference sequence). The CDR3 sequence: CASSTFPGPNQPQHF. The CDR3 DNA reads as TGTGCCAGCAGTACTTTCCCGGGACCAAATCAGCCCCAGCATTTT.

This clonotype has only a few counts. This rearrangement joins TRBV24-1 to TRBJ2-5; D is possibly TRBD2 (6 bases). The germline V gene has CDR1 KGHDR and CDR2 SFDVKD. V dropped 12 bases and J dropped 2 bases, with 9 bases sitting between them. There are 11 residues in the CDR3. CDR3 DNA sequence: TGTGCCGCGGGGAAACAAGAGACCCAGTACTTC. Amino acids: CAAGKQETQYF.

The rearrangement joins TRBV20-1 to TRBJ1-1; tentative D call: TRBD1 (6 bases). The germline V gene encodes CDR1 DFQATT and CDR2 SNEGSKA (reference sequence). This CDR3 comprises 14 residues. The V gene lost 6 bases and the J gene lost 1 base, with 15 bases spanning the gap. CDR3 nucleotides: TGCAGTGCGACCAAACAGGGCGAGAACACTGAAGCTTTCTTT. This translates into CSATKQGENTEAFF.

This clonotype was seen at least ten times. The chain employs TRBV7-6 and TRBJ2-2; 7 bases line up with TRBD1. Trimming cost V 0 bases and J 2 bases; bases outside gene matches: 9. From germline, CDR1 is SGHVS and CDR2 FNYEAQ. The length of the CDR3 is 18 residues. The CDR3 loop is CASSLAPRQGSNTGELFF. CDR3 nucleotide sequence: TGTGCCAGCAGCTTAGCACCTCGACAGGGTAGCAACACCGGGGAGCTGTTTTTT.

This clonotype was detected ten times or more. The chain employs TRBV20-1 and TRBJ2-5; 7 nucleotides agree with TRBD2. Germline lookup yields CDR1 DFQATT and CDR2 SNEGSKA (reference sequence). This CDR3 is built from 17 residues. With V trimmed by 5 bases and J by 1 base, 16 bases remained unmatched. CDR3 in amino acids: CSASSGGAGGSQETQYF. The CDR3 nucleotides read TGCAGTGCTTCAAGTGGAGGGGCTGGCGGGAGCCAAGAGACCCAGTACTTC.

In its sample, this clonotype was seen many times. This could be a read error, since a much larger clone is one nucleotide away. The conserved phenylalanine or tryptophan is not found at the CDR3 terminus, so this likely reflects a read error. CDR3: CASSDLQGMNSPLHL. CDR3 DNA sequence: TGTGCCAGCAGTGACCTCCAGGGAATGAATTCACCCCTCCACCTT. The J gene is TRBJ1-6, the V gene TRBV6-1; a possible D gene is TRBD1 (5 bases). CDR3 size: 15 residues. CDR1 is MNHNS, CDR2 SASEGT, per germline. V lost 3 bases and J 7 bases, leaving 13 bases between the germline ends.